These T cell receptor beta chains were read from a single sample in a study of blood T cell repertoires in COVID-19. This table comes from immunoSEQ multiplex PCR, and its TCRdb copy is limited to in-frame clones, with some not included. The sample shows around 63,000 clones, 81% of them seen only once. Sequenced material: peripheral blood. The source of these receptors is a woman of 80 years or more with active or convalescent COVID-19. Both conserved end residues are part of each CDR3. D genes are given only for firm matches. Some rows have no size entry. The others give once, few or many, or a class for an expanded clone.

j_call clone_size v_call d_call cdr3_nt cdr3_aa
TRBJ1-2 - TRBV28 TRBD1 TGTGCCAGCAGGCAACAGGGGGACCCTCCCTCCTATGGCTACACCTTC CASRQQGDPPSYGYTF
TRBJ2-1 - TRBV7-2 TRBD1 TGTGCCAGCAGCTTAGCGACAGGGAACTCTGAGCAGTTCTTC CASSLATGNSEQFF
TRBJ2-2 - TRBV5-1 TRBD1 TGCGCCAGCAGCTTGGCCAAGGGGGCGGGCACCGGGGAGCTGTTTTTT CASSLAKGAGTGELFF
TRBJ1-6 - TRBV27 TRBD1 TGTGCCAGCAGAAAGGGACAGAATAATTCACCCCTCCACTTT CASRKGQNNSPLHF
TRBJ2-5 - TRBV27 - TGTGCCAGCAGTTTAAGCCAGGGGTCCGGAGAGACCCAGTACTTC CASSLSQGSGETQYF
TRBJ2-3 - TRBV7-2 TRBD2 TGTGCCAGCAGCTTAGCGCTTTCCGGGACTAGCGTCCCCTCAGATACGCAGTATTTT CASSLALSGTSVPSDTQYF
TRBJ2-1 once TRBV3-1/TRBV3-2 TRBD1 TGTGCCAGCAGCCCCGGACAGGGGGCTCACAATGAGCAGTTCTTC CASSPGQGAHNEQFF
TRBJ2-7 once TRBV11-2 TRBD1 TGTGCCAGCACCTCGGGACAGGCGGAGCAGTACTTC CASTSGQAEQYF
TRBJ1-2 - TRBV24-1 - TGTGCCACCAGTGTTGGGGCGAACTATGGCTACACCTTC CATSVGANYGYTF
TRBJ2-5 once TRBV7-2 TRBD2 TGTGCCAGCAGCCAGACATTGGGTAGCGGGTTAGAGACCCAGTACTTC CASSQTLGSGLETQYF
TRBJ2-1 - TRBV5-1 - TGCGCCAGCAGCCCCGTGGGGGGTCTCTCCTACAATGAGCAGTTCTTC CASSPVGGLSYNEQFF
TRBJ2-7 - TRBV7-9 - TGTGCCAGCAGCTTATTCAGGGGGGACGAGCAGTACTTC CASSLFRGDEQYF
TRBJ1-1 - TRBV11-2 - TGTGCCAGCAGCTTAGGGGCGCGGGGGACTGAAGCTTTCTTT CASSLGARGTEAFF
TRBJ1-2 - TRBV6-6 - TGTGCCAGCAGATCGACAGCTAACTATGGCTACACCTTC CASRSTANYGYTF
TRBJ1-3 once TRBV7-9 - TGTGCCAGCAGCCTTGAGGCCCGCGAGGGAAACACCATATATTTT CASSLEAREGNTIYF
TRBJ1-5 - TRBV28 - TGTGCCAGCAGTTTATTTGAGGAAACGAAGCCCCAGCATTTT CASSLFEETKPQHF
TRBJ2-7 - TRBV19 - TGTGCCAGCAGGGGAATCCACGAGCAGTACTTC CASRGIHEQYF
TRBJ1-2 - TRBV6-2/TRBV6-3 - TGTGCCAGCAGTCCCTCGGGGGAAAGGAGCTATGGCTACACCTTC CASSPSGERSYGYTF
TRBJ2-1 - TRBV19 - TGTGCCAGTAGTCCATCCTACAATGAGCAGTTCTTC CASSPSYNEQFF
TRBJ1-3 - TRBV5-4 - TGTGCCAGCGCCGAGGGGGGGGCTGGAAACACCATATATTTT CASAEGGAGNTIYF
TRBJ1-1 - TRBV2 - TGTGCCAGCAGTGAATTTACGGGTGCTTTCTTT CASSEFTGAFF
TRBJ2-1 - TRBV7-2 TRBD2 TGTGCCAGCAGCTTAGGACTAGCGCACAATGAGCAGTTCTTC CASSLGLAHNEQFF
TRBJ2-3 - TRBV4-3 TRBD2 TGCGCCAGCAGCCAAGATCCTAGCGGGGCCGAAGGGACGCAGTATTTT CASSQDPSGAEGTQYF
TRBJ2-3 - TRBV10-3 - TGTGCCACCGTCGGGCAGGGACAAACAGATACGCAGTATTTT CATVGQGQTDTQYF
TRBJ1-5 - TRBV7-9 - TGTGCCAGCAGCCCCCGGGGAGAGGGCAATCAGCCCCAGCATTTT CASSPRGEGNQPQHF
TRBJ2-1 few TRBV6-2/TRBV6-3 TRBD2 TGTGCCAGCAGTTGGACCGGGACTAGCGGGGGGAAAAATGAGCAGTTCTTC CASSWTGTSGGKNEQFF
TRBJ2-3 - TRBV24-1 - TGTGCCATCGGCGTGGCGGGGAGCACAGATACGCAGTATTTT CAIGVAGSTDTQYF
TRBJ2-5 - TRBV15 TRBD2 TGTGCCACCAGCAGTGGACTAGCGGGTCTGGAGACCCAGTACTTC CATSSGLAGLETQYF
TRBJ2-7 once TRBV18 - TGTGCCAGCTCACCAGAACAGGGAGGGTCCTACGAGCAGTACTTC CASSPEQGGSYEQYF
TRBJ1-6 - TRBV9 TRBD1 TGTGCCAGCAGCGGAGGACAGGGGGCGTCCCCTTGGGATTCACCCCTCCACTTT CASSGGQGASPWDSPLHF
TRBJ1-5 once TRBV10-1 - TGCGCCAGCAGTGACAGGGCCGATCAGCCCCAGCATTTT CASSDRADQPQHF
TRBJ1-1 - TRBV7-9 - TGTGCCAGCAGAGGACAGCCGAACACTGAAGCTTTCTTT CASRGQPNTEAFF
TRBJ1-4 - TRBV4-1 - TGCGCCAGCAGCCGGCTGGGGCAAGGGAATGAAAAACTGTTTTTT CASSRLGQGNEKLFF
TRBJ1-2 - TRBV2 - TGTGCCAGCAGTGAATTTAGGCAGGGATATGGCTACACCTTC CASSEFRQGYGYTF
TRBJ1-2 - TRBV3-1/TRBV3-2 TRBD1 TGTGCCAGCAGCCGAGTACTGACAGGGAAGGGTGGCTACACCTTC CASSRVLTGKGGYTF
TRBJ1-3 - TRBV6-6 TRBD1 TGTGCCAGCGACAGGGGATCTGGAAACACCATATATTTT CASDRGSGNTIYF
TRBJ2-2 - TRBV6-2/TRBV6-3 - TGTGCCAGCAGTTACAGGCTAGCCAGCGGAACCGGGGAGCTGTTTTTT CASSYRLASGTGELFF
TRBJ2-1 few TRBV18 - TGTGCCAGCTCACCACCGGGGGTCGAGGGGGATGAGCAGTTCTTC CASSPPGVEGDEQFF
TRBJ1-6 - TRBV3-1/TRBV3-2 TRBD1 TGTGCCAGCAGCCCCGGGGACAGGGATAATTCACCCCTCCACTTT CASSPGDRDNSPLHF
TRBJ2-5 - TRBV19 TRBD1 TGTGCCGGATGGACAGGGGTTATAGAGACCCAGTACTTC CAGWTGVIETQYF
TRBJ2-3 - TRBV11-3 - TGTGCCAGCAGCTTAGGGTTGACTAGTTATCCAGATACGCAGTATTTT CASSLGLTSYPDTQYF
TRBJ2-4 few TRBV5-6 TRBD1 TGTGCCAGCAGCCGGGACAGGGTAGCCAAAAACATTCAGTACTTC CASSRDRVAKNIQYF
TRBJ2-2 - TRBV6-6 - TGTGCCAGCAGCTTGCTCGGGAGATCCGGGGAGCTGTTTTTT CASSLLGRSGELFF
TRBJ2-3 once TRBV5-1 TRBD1 TGCGCCAGCAGCTTGGTGGGACAGGGAACAGATACGCAGTATTTT CASSLVGQGTDTQYF
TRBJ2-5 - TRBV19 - TGTGCCAGTAGTATTACAGGGTTGACCCAGTACTTC CASSITGLTQYF
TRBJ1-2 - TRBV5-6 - TGTGCCAGCAGCGTAGGGGTCCCCTATGGCTACACCTTC CASSVGVPYGYTF
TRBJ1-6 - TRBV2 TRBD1 TGTGCCAGCAGTGAAGCGGACAGGGCGCCCCTCCACTTT CASSEADRAPLHF
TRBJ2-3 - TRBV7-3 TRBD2 TGTGCCAGCAGCTTAAGCGGGGGTGACACAGATACGCAGTATTTT CASSLSGGDTDTQYF
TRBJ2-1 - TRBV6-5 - TGTGCCAGCAAGAAGGGAGTTTTCAATGAGCAGTTCTTC CASKKGVFNEQFF
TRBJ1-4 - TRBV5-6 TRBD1 TGTGCCAGCAGCTTGAGGGGACAGGGGCAACTGTTTTTT CASSLRGQGQLFF
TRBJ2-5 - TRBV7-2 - TGTGCCAGCAGCCCAGACACCCAAGAGACCCAGTACTTC CASSPDTQETQYF
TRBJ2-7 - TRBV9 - TGTGCCAGCAGCGTTGCAGGGAACTACGAGCAGTACTTC CASSVAGNYEQYF
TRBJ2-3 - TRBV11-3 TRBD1 TGTGCCAGCAGCACCGGGACAGGGGTGACAGATACGCAGTATTTT CASSTGTGVTDTQYF
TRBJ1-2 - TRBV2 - TGTGCCAGCAGTACCGGGACATACTATGGCTACACCTTC CASSTGTYYGYTF
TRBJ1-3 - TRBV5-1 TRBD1 TGCGCCAGCAGCTTGGTCGGGACAGGCGGTGGAAACACCATATATTTT CASSLVGTGGGNTIYF
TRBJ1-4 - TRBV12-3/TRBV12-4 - TGTGCCAGCAGTTTATTGGAGGAAAAACTGTTTTTT CASSLLEEKLFF
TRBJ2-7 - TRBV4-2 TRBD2 TGTGCCAGCAGCCAAGATACTAGCGGGAGTTACGAGCAGTACTTC CASSQDTSGSYEQYF
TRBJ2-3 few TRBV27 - TGTGCCAGCAGTCCCCTCCTTCGTAGCGGTTACACAGATACGCAGTATTTT CASSPLLRSGYTDTQYF
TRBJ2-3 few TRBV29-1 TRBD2 TGCAGCGTTGAAGTGGCGGGGGGGGATACGCAGTATTTT CSVEVAGGDTQYF
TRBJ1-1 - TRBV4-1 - TGCGCCAGCAGCCAATTGGGGGGTAACACTGAAGCTTTCTTT CASSQLGGNTEAFF